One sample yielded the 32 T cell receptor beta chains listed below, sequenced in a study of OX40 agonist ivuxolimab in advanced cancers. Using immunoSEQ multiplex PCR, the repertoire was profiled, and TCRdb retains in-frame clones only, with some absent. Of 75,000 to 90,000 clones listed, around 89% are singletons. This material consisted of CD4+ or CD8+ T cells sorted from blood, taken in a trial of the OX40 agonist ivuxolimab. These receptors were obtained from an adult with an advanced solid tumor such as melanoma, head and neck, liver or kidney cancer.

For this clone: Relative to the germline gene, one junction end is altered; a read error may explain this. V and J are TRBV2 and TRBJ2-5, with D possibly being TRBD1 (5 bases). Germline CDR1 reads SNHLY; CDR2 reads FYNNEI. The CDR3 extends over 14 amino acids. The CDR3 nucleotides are TGTGCCTGCAGGGCAGGACACGACCAAGAGACCCAGTACTTC. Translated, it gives CACRAGHDQETQYF. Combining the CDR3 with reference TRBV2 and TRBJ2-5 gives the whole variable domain EPEVTQTPSHQVTQMGQEVILRCVPISNHLYFYWYRQILGQKVEFLVSFYNNEISEKSEIFDDQFSVERPDGSNFTLKIRSTKLEDSAMYFCACRAGHDQETQYFGPGTRLLVL.

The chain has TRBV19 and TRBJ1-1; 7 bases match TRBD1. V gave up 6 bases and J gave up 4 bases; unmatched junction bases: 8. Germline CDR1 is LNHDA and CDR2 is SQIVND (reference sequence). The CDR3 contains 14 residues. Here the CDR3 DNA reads TGTGCCAGTAGCCTACAGGGGTGGGGCACTGAAGCTTTCTTT. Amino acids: CASSLQGWGTEAFF.

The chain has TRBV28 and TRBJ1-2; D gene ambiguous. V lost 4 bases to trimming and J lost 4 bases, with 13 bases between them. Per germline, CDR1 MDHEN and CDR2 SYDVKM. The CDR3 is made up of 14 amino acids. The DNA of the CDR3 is TGTGCCAGCAGTTCAGCACGATCGGGCTATGGCTACACCTTC. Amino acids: CASSSARSGYGYTF.

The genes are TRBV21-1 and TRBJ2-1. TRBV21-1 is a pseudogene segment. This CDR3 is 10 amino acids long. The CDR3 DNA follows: TGTGCCAGGAGAGGGGATGAGCAGTTCTTC. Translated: CARRGDEQFF.

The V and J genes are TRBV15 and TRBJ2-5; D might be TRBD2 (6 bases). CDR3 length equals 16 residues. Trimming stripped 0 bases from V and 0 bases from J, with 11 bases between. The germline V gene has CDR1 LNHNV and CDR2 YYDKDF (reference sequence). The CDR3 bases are TGTGCCACCAGCAGAGATCGGGGGTTCTACCAAGAGACCCAGTACTTC. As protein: CATSRDRGFYQETQYF.

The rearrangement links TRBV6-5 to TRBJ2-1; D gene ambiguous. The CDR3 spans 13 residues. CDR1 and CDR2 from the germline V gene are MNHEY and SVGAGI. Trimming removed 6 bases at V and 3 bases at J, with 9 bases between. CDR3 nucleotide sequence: TGTGCCAGCAGGTTGTCTCTCTACAATGAGCAGTTCTTC. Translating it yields CASRLSLYNEQFF.

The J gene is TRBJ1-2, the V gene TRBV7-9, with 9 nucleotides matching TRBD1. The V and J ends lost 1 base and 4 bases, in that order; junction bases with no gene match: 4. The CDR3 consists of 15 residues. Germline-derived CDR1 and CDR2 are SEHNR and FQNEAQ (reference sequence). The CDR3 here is CASSLVSDRGYGYTF. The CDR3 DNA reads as TGTGCCAGCAGCTTAGTATCGGACAGGGGCTATGGCTACACCTTC.

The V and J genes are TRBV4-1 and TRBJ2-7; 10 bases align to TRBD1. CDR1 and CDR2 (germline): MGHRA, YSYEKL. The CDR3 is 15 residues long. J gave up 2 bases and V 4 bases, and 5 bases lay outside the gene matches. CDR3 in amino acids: CASSLTGTGAYEQYF. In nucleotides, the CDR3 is TGCGCCAGCAGCCTTACCGGGACAGGGGCCTACGAGCAGTACTTC.

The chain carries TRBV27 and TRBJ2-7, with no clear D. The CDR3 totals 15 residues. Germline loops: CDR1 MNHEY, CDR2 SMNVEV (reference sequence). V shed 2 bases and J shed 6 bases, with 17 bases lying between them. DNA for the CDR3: TGTGCCAGCAGTTTAAGCCCCCTTTCTGGGCGCGAGCAGTACTTC. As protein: CASSLSPLSGREQYF.

The CDR3 DNA is TGTGCCAGCAGTCTTTTTCCGACAGGAGCCGAGCAGTACTTC. This gives the protein CASSLFPTGAEQYF. V gene TRBV6-5 combines with J gene TRBJ2-7; tentative D call: TRBD1 (6 bases). Deletions cut 5 bases from V and 6 bases from J, with 17 bases between. The CDR3 totals 14 residues. The germline V gene has CDR1 MNHEY and CDR2 SVGAGI.

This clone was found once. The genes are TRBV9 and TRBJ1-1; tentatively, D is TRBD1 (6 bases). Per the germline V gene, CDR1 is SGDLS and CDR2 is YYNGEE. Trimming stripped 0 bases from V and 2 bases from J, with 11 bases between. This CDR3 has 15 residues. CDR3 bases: TGTGCCAGCAGCGTAGGAGGACAGCTAAACACTGAAGCTTTCTTT. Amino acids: CASSVGGQLNTEAFF.

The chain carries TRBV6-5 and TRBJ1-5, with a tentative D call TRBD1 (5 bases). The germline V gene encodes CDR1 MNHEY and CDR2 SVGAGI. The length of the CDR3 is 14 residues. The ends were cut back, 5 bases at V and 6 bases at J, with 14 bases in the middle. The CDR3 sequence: CASSMGGDGQPQHF. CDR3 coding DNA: TGTGCCAGCAGTATGGGGGGGGATGGTCAGCCCCAGCATTTT.

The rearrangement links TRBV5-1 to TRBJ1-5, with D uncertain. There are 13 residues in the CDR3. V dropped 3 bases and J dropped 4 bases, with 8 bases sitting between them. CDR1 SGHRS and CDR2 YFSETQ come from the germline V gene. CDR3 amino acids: CASSSGDNQPQHF. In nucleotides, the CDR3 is TGCGCCAGCAGCTCCGGGGATAATCAGCCCCAGCATTTT.

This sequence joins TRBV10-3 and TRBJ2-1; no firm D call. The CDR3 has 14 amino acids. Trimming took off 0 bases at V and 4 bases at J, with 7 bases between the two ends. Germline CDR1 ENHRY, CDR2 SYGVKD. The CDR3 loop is CAISESRLYNEQFF. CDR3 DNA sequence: TGTGCCATCAGTGAGTCTAGGCTGTACAATGAGCAGTTCTTC.

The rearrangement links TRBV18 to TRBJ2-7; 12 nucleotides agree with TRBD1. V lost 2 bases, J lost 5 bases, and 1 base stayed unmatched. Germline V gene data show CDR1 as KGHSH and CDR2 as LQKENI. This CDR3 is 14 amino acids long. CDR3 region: CASSPGTGGDEQYF. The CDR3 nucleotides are TGTGCCAGCTCACCAGGGACAGGGGGCGACGAGCAGTACTTC.

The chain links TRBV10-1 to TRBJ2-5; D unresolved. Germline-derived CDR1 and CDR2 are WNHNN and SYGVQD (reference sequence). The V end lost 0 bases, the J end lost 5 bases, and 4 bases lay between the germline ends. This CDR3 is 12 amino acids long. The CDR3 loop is CASSESMETQYF. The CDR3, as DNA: TGCGCCAGCAGTGAGTCAATGGAGACCCAGTACTTC.

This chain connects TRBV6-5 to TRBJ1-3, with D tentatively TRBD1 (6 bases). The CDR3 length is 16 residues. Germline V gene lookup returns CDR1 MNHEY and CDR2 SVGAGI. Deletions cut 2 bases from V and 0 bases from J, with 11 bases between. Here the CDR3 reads CASSYAGAFSGNTIYF. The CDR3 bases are TGTGCCAGCAGTTACGCGGGGGCGTTCTCTGGAAACACCATATATTTT.

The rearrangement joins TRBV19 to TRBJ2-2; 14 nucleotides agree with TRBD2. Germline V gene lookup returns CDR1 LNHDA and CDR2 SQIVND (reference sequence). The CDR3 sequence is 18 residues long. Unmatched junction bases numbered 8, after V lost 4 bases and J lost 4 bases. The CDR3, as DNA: TGTGCCAGTAGTACAGGACTAGCGGGAGGCCGACGCACCGGGGAGCTGTTTTTT. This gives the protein CASSTGLAGGRRTGELFF. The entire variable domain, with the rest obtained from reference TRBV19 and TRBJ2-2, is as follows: DGGITQSPKYLFRKEGQNVTLSCEQNLNHDAMYWYRQDPGQGLRLIYYSQIVNDFQKGDIAEGYSVSREKKESFPLTVTSAQKNPTAFYLCASSTGLAGGRRTGELFFGEGSRLTVL.

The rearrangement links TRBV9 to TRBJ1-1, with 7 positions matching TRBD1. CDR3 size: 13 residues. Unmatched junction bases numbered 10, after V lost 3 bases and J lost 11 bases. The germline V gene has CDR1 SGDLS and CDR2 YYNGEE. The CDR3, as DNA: TGTGCCAGCAGCGCCCTTTTAGGGGGCAGGGCTTTCTTT. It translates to CASSALLGGRAFF.

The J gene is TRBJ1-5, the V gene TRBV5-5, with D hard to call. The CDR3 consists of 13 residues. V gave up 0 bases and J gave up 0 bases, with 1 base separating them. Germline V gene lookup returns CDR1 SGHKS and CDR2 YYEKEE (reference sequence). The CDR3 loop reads CASSLGSNQPQHF. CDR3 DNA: TGTGCCAGCAGCTTGGGTAGCAATCAGCCCCAGCATTTT. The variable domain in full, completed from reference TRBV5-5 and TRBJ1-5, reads DAGVTQSPTHLIKTRGQQVTLRCSPISGHKSVSWYQQVLGQGPQFIFQYYEKEERGRGNFPDRFSARQFPNYSSELNVNALLLGDSALYLCASSLGSNQPQHFGDGTRLSIL.

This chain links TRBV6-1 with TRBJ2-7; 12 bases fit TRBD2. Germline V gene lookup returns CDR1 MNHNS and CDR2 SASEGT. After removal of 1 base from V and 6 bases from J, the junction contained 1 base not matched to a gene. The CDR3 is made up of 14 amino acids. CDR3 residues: CASSEGGLAGEQYF. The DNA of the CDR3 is TGTGCCAGCAGTGAAGGGGGACTAGCGGGCGAGCAGTACTTC.

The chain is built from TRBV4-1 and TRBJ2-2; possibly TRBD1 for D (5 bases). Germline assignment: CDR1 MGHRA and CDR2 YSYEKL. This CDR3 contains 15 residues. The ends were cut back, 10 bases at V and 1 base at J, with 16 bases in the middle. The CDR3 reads CATQDRAKNTGELFF. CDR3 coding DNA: TGCGCCACCCAAGACAGAGCCAAGAACACCGGGGAGCTGTTTTTT.

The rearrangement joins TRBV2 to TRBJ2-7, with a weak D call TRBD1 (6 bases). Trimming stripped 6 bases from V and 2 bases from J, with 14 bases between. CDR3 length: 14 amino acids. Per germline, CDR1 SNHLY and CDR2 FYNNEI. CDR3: CASRPYRAPYEQYF. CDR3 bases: TGTGCCAGCAGACCTTACAGGGCACCCTACGAGCAGTACTTC.

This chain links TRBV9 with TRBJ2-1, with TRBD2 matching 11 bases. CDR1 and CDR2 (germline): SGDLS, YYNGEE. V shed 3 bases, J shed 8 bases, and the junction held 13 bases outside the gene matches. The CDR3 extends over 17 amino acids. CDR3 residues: CASSAPLAGDSFHEQFF. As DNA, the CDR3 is TGTGCCAGCAGCGCCCCACTAGCGGGAGACTCCTTCCATGAGCAGTTCTTC.

CDR3 in DNA: TGTGCCAGCAGTCCTAACCCCGGGACAGATAACTCCTACGAGCAGTACTTC. As protein: CASSPNPGTDNSYEQYF. The gene calls are TRBV27 and TRBJ2-7, with TRBD1 matching over 7 bases. CDR1 is MNHEY, CDR2 SMNVEV, per germline (reference sequence). J was trimmed by 0 bases and V by 5 bases; bases with no gene match: 13. This CDR3 spans 17 amino acids.

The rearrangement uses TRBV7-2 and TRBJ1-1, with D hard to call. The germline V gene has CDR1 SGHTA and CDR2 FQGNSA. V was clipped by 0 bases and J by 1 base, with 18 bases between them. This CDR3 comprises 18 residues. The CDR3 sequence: CASSLAYGPRWENTEAFF. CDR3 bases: TGTGCCAGCAGCTTAGCATACGGGCCAAGGTGGGAGAACACTGAAGCTTTCTTT.

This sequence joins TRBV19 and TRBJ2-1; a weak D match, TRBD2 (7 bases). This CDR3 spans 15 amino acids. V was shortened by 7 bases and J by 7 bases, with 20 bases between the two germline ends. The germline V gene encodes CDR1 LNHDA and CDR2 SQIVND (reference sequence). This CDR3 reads CASKRAAGAVNEQFF. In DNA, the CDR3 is TGTGCCAGTAAAAGGGCGGCGGGGGCCGTAAATGAGCAGTTCTTC.

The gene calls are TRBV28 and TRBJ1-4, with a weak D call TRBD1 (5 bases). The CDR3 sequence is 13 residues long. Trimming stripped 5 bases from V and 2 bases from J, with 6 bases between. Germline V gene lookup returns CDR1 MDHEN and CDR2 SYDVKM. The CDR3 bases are TGTGCCAGCAGTCAGGGCACTAATGAAAAACTGTTTTTT. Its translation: CASSQGTNEKLFF. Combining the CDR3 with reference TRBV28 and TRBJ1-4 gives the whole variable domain DVKVTQSSRYLVKRTGEKVFLECVQDMDHENMFWYRQDPGLGLRLIYFSYDVKMKEKGDIPEGYSVSREKKERFSLILESASTNQTSMYLCASSQGTNEKLFFGSGTQLSVL.

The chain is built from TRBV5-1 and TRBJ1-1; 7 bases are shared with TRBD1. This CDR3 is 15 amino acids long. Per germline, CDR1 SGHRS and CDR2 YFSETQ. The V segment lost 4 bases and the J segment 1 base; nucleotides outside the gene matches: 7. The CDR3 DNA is TGCGCCAGCAGCCCGCGGACAGGTTCGAACACTGAAGCTTTCTTT. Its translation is CASSPRTGSNTEAFF. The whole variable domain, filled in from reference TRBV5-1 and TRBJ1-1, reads KAGVTQTPRYLIKTRGQQVTLSCSPISGHRSVSWYQQTPGQGLQFLFEYFSETQRNKGNFPGRFSGRQFSNSRSEMNVSTLELGDSALYLCASSPRTGSNTEAFFGQGTRLTVV.

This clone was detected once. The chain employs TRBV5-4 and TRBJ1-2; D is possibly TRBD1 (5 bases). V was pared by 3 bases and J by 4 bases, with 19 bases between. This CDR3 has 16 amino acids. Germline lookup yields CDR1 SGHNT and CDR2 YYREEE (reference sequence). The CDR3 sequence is CASSYGQGKMSYGYTF. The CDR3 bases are TGTGCCAGCAGCTATGGGCAGGGAAAGATGTCCTATGGCTACACCTTC. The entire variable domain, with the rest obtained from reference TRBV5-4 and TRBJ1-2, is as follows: ETGVTQSPTHLIKTRGQQVTLRCSSQSGHNTVSWYQQALGQGPQFIFQYYREEENGRGNFPPRFSGLQFPNYSSELNVNALELDDSALYLCASSYGQGKMSYGYTFGSGTRLTVV.

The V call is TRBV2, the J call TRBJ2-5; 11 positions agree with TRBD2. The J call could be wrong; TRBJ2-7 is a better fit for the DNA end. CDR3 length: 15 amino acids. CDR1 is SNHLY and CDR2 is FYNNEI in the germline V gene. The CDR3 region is CASRVGTSGSYEQYF. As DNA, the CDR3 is TGTGCCAGCAGGGTCGGGACTAGCGGCTCCTACGAGCAGTACTTC.

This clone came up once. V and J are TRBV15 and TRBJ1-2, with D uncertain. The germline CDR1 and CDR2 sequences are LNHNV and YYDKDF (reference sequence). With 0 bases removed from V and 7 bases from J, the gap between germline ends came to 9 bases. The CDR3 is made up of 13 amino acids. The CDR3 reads CATSRELFGGYTF. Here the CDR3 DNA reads TGTGCCACCAGCAGAGAGCTTTTCGGTGGCTACACCTTC.